Presented here are 31 T cell receptor beta chains from one specimen sequenced in a study of blood T cell repertoires in COVID-19. Only in-frame clones appear in the TCRdb table, and some are missing; sequencing was by immunoSEQ multiplex PCR. The repertoire holds about 200,000 clones, with roughly nine tenths as singletons. The sample comprised peripheral blood. The receptor source for this set is a woman aged 45-60 years with acute or convalescent COVID-19.

V and J are TRBV3-1 (or the pseudogene TRBV3-2) and TRBJ1-2; perhaps TRBD1 as D (5 bases). Germline CDR1 LGHDT, CDR2 YNNKEL (reference sequence). The CDR3 extends over 13 amino acids. Trimming pared 8 bases from V and 7 bases from J, leaving 17 bases between. For the CDR3, the DNA is TGTGCCAGCCAACGTCAGGGACTACTTGGCTACACCTTC. Amino acid sequence: CASQRQGLLGYTF.

A few counts support this clone. This sequence joins TRBV7-8 and TRBJ1-3, with D uncertain. CDR3 length: 14 amino acids. V was pared by 5 bases and J by 0 bases, with 8 bases between. Germline V gene data show CDR1 as SGHVS and CDR2 as FQNEAQ. CDR3 region: CASSPVSSGNTIYF. The CDR3 bases are TGTGCCAGCAGCCCAGTTTCCTCTGGAAACACCATATATTTT.

There are a few counts of this clone. The chain employs TRBV29-1 and TRBJ2-3; D is possibly TRBD2 (6 bases). The germline V and J ends were trimmed by 6 bases and 2 bases, with 12 bases remaining between them. The CDR3 covers 13 residues. Per germline, CDR1 SQVTM and CDR2 ANQGSEA. The CDR3 DNA sequence: TGCAGCGTGAGCCCTAGCGCCACAGATACGCAGTATTTT. Translation: CSVSPSATDTQYF.

The CDR3 DNA sequence: TGTGCCTGGAGGGGACTAGCGTCGAGGGATGAGCAGTTCTTC. Its protein is CAWRGLASRDEQFF. The rearrangement links TRBV30 to TRBJ2-1, with 10 bases that match TRBD2. V lost 3 bases, J lost 8 bases, and 7 bases stayed unmatched. This CDR3 has 14 residues. Germline-derived CDR1 and CDR2 are GTSNPN and SVGIG (reference sequence).

The chain combines TRBV6-2 or TRBV6-3 with TRBJ1-2, with 8 positions matching TRBD1. V shed 5 bases, J shed 5 bases, and the junction held 4 bases outside the gene matches. The CDR3 contains 13 residues. CDR1 MNHEY and CDR2 SVGEGT come from the germline V gene. The CDR3 protein is CASSGTGLYGYTF. CDR3 bases: TGTGCCAGCAGTGGGACAGGCCTGTATGGCTACACCTTC.

The chain has TRBV4-2 and TRBJ1-6, with a possible D match to TRBD1 (6 bases). Germline loops: CDR1 LGHNA, CDR2 YNFKEQ. Trimming cost V 0 bases and J 4 bases, with 10 bases left between them. The CDR3 consists of 16 residues. CDR3 coding DNA: TGTGCCAGCAGCCAAGAGTCAGGGGTATATAATTCACCCCTCCACTTT. This codes for CASSQESGVYNSPLHF.

By sample share, this clone is medium-sized. This sequence joins TRBV7-9 and TRBJ2-5, with 9 bases identical to TRBD1. Unmatched junction bases numbered 5, after V lost 4 bases and J lost 5 bases. The CDR3 length is 14 residues. Germline CDR1 reads SEHNR; CDR2 reads FQNEAQ (reference sequence). The CDR3 DNA is TGTGCCAGCAGCTCGGGACAGGGCTGGGAGACCCAGTACTTC. Protein: CASSSGQGWETQYF. Full variable domain (rest looked up from reference TRBV7-9 and TRBJ2-5): DTGVSQNPRHKITKRGQNVTFRCDPISEHNRLYWYRQTLGQGPEFLTYFQNEAQLEKSRLLSDRFSAERPKGSFSTLEIQRTEQGDSAMYLCASSSGQGWETQYFGPGTRLLVL.

The rearrangement links TRBV14 to TRBJ1-1; maybe TRBD1 (6 bases). V dropped 6 bases and J dropped 8 bases, with 19 bases sitting between them. CDR1 SGHDN and CDR2 FVKESK come from the germline V gene. The CDR3 runs 14 residues. In DNA, the CDR3 is TGTGCCAGCAGACTCTATTTGACAGGCGGGGAAGCTTTCTTT. Translated, it gives CASRLYLTGGEAFF.

The chain uses TRBV5-1 and TRBJ2-2, with 9 bases identical to TRBD1. J gave up 7 bases and V 4 bases, and 8 bases lay outside the gene matches. The CDR3 contains 15 residues. Germline CDR1 SGHRS, CDR2 YFSETQ. The CDR3 loop is CASSRLGQGGGELFF. In nucleotides, the CDR3 is TGCGCCAGCAGCCGCCTGGGACAGGGAGGCGGGGAGCTGTTTTTT.

The V and J genes are TRBV19 and TRBJ1-2; 9 nucleotides agree with TRBD1. CDR3 length equals 15 residues. CDR1 LNHDA and CDR2 SQIVND come from the germline V gene (reference sequence). The V and J ends lost 3 bases and 4 bases, in that order; junction bases with no gene match: 6. The CDR3 here is CASSMSPQGAYGYTF. CDR3 bases: TGTGCCAGTAGTATGTCCCCACAGGGGGCCTATGGCTACACCTTC.

The V and J genes are TRBV7-8 and TRBJ2-4, with a tentative D call TRBD2 (6 bases). Trimming stripped 2 bases from V and 7 bases from J, with 9 bases between. CDR1 is SGHVS and CDR2 is FQNEAQ in the germline V gene. The CDR3 contains 13 residues. CDR3 bases: TGTGCCAGCAGCTTACAGGGAGGTAACATTCAGTACTTC. As protein: CASSLQGGNIQYF.

The gene calls are TRBV12-3 or TRBV12-4 and TRBJ2-7, with 10 bases identical to TRBD2. CDR3 size: 12 residues. V was clipped by 8 bases and J by 5 bases; unmatched bases: 3. DNA of the CDR3: TGTGCCAGCGGGACTAGCGACCACGAGCAGTACTTC. It translates to CASGTSDHEQYF.

The chain is built from TRBV4-3 and TRBJ2-7; D remains unclear. Germline V gene sequence: CDR1 LGHNA, CDR2 YSLEER. Trimming pared 0 bases from V and 0 bases from J, leaving 6 bases between. CDR3 length equals 14 residues. The CDR3 protein is CASSQDDSSYEQYF. CDR3 sequence (DNA): TGCGCCAGCAGCCAAGATGACTCCTCCTACGAGCAGTACTTC.

The chain joins TRBV19 to TRBJ1-2, with a weak D call TRBD1 (6 bases). The germline V gene has CDR1 LNHDA and CDR2 SQIVND (reference sequence). V was trimmed by 11 bases and J by 1 base, leaving 14 bases between them. The CDR3 spans 13 residues. CDR3 in DNA: TGTGCCGTCCAGGGACAAGATAACTATGGCTACACCTTC. It encodes CAVQGQDNYGYTF.

The J gene is TRBJ1-1, the V gene TRBV3-1 (or the pseudogene TRBV3-2); D not resolved. The CDR3 is 12 amino acids. The germline CDR1 and CDR2 sequences are LGHDT and YNNKEL (reference sequence). V was clipped by 4 bases and J by 4 bases, with 7 bases between them. Here the CDR3 DNA reads TGTGCCAGCAGCCTCAAGAGCACTGAAGCTTTCTTT. It translates to CASSLKSTEAFF.

The rearrangement links TRBV15 to TRBJ2-1; TRBD2 matches at 11 bases. Germline trimming cut 5 bases from V and 10 bases from J; bases unmatched to any gene: 13. The CDR3 runs 16 residues. Per the germline V gene, CDR1 is LNHNV and CDR2 is YYDKDF (reference sequence). The CDR3 DNA sequence: TGTGCCACCAGCCTCCTAGGGACTAGCGGAGGAGGGGAGCAGTTCTTC. Translated: CATSLLGTSGGGEQFF.

This sequence joins TRBV10-3 and TRBJ2-7, with a possible D match to TRBD2 (6 bases). The V gene's germline CDR1 is ENHRY and CDR2 SYGVKD. The CDR3 has 13 residues. Trimming cost V 8 bases and J 7 bases, with 18 bases left between them. The CDR3 spells CAIARDGLGEQYF. The DNA of the CDR3 is TGTGCCATCGCGCGGGACGGGTTGGGGGAGCAGTACTTC.

V usage is TRBV6-6 and J usage is TRBJ2-3; the match to TRBD2 covers 14 bases. The length of the CDR3 is 16 residues. Germline values: CDR1 MNHNY, CDR2 SVGAGI (reference sequence). Trimming at V came to 6 bases and at J to 1 base, leaving 3 bases not matched to a gene. CDR3 residues: CASSPGLAGGTDTQYF. The CDR3 DNA follows: TGTGCCAGCAGCCCGGGACTAGCGGGGGGCACAGATACGCAGTATTTT.

The rearrangement links TRBV7-9 to TRBJ1-5, with D unclear. CDR1 is SEHNR, CDR2 FQNEAQ, per germline (reference sequence). The CDR3 totals 15 residues. The V and J ends lost 1 base and 0 bases respectively, with 7 bases between them. For the CDR3, the DNA is TGTGCCAGCAGCTTAGGGACTTATAGCAATCAGCCCCAGCATTTT. It specifies CASSLGTYSNQPQHF.

This clone was observed once. This sequence joins TRBV4-1 and TRBJ2-3, with 9 bases that match TRBD2. Germline CDR1 reads MGHRA; CDR2 reads YSYEKL. The CDR3 runs 17 residues. Unmatched junction bases numbered 13, after V lost 1 base and J lost 8 bases. CDR3 region: CASSQGNQAGGLGTQYF. The CDR3 DNA reads TGCGCCAGCAGCCAAGGGAATCAAGCGGGGGGCTTAGGTACGCAGTATTTT.

There are a few counts of this clone. The J gene is TRBJ2-1, the V gene TRBV30, with 14 bases fitting TRBD2. The V gene's germline CDR1 is GTSNPN and CDR2 SVGIG (reference sequence). Trimming took 2 bases from V and 9 from J; bases not matched to a gene: 6. This CDR3 has 15 amino acids. In nucleotides, the CDR3 is TGTGCCTGGAGTCGACTAGCGGGGGGGGATGTTGAGCAGTTCTTC. This translates into CAWSRLAGGDVEQFF.

The J gene is TRBJ2-7, the V gene TRBV12-5, with TRBD1 matching over 10 bases. Germline lookup yields CDR1 LGHNT and CDR2 FRNRAP. The CDR3 is 17 amino acids. V was clipped by 5 bases and J by 1 base; unmatched bases: 11. DNA for the CDR3: TGTGCTAGTGGTCTCTATTCGGGACAGGGGTCTTCCTACGAGCAGTACTTC. It encodes CASGLYSGQGSSYEQYF.

The gene calls are TRBV13 and TRBJ2-7; D perhaps matches TRBD1 (7 bases). This CDR3 has 15 amino acids. In germline, CDR1 is PRHDT, CDR2 FYEKMQ (reference sequence). The V gene lost 5 bases and the J gene lost 6 bases, with 20 bases spanning the gap. CDR3: CASSLPGGPSAEQYF. The CDR3 DNA reads TGTGCCAGCAGCCTCCCAGGGGGGCCGTCAGCCGAGCAGTACTTC.

This clone was observed once. The sample contains more than one DNA sequence encoding this CDR3. CDR3 DNA sequence: TGTGCCAGCAGCGTAGGGGGGGGAGATACGCAGTATTTT. It yields the protein CASSVGGGDTQYF. The chain uses TRBV9 and TRBJ2-3; 7 nucleotides agree with TRBD2. This CDR3 region has 13 residues. Germline V gene data show CDR1 as SGDLS and CDR2 as YYNGEE. Germline trimming cut 0 bases from V and 5 bases from J; bases unmatched to any gene: 0.

V gene TRBV14 combines with J gene TRBJ1-2, with 10 nucleotides matching TRBD1. The CDR3 runs to 15 residues. Per germline, CDR1 SGHDN and CDR2 FVKESK. Trimming took 3 bases from V and 8 from J; bases not matched to a gene: 9. CDR3 nucleotide sequence: TGTGCCAGCAGCCACTCCGGGACAGGGGCATTCGGCTACACCTTC. Amino acid sequence: CASSHSGTGAFGYTF.

The V call is TRBV7-2, the J call TRBJ2-5, with TRBD2 matching 9 bases. The CDR3 totals 15 residues. Germline V lookup: CDR1 SGHTA, CDR2 FQGNSA. V was pared by 0 bases and J by 5 bases, with 4 bases of the junction left unmatched. The CDR3 here is CASSLAGGRAETQYF. The CDR3 DNA reads TGTGCCAGCAGCTTAGCGGGCGGGAGGGCGGAGACCCAGTACTTC.

J is TRBJ2-1 and V is TRBV10-2; D uncertain. Germline V gene lookup returns CDR1 WSHSY and CDR2 SAAADI. Trimming took off 7 bases at V and 5 bases at J, with 3 bases between the two ends. The CDR3 consists of 10 residues. CDR3 nucleotides: TGCGCCAGCAATAACAATGAGCAGTTCTTC. It specifies CASNNNEQFF.

V and J are TRBV6-5 and TRBJ2-3; D perhaps matches TRBD1 (6 bases). V was cut by 2 bases and J by 3 bases, with 12 bases left in between. This CDR3 has 15 amino acids. CDR1 is MNHEY and CDR2 is SVGAGI in the germline V gene. The CDR3 coding sequence is TGTGCCAGCAGTTACCATATCAGGGGAACAGATACGCAGTATTTT. As protein: CASSYHIRGTDTQYF.

The chain joins TRBV7-2 to TRBJ1-2; 8 nucleotides align to TRBD1. After removal of 6 bases from V and 2 bases from J, the junction contained 5 bases not matched to a gene. CDR3 length: 14 amino acids. The germline CDR1 and CDR2 sequences are SGHTA and FQGNSA. DNA of the CDR3: TGTGCCAGCAGTCGCAGGGGGCTGAACTATGGCTACACCTTC. It codes for CASSRRGLNYGYTF.

In its sample, this clone was seen once. The rearrangement uses TRBV24-1 and TRBJ2-5; possible D gene TRBD2, 6 bases. With 5 bases removed from V and 4 bases from J, the gap between germline ends came to 16 bases. Germline values: CDR1 KGHDR, CDR2 SFDVKD. The CDR3 spans 15 residues. CDR3 sequence reads: CATSVGTVGGETQYF. DNA for the CDR3: TGTGCCACCAGTGTGGGGACGGTCGGGGGAGAGACCCAGTACTTC.

V gene TRBV6-2 or TRBV6-3 combines with J gene TRBJ2-7; D is unclear. Germline V gene sequence: CDR1 MNHEY, CDR2 SVGEGT. The V gene lost 5 bases and the J gene lost 3 bases, with 20 bases spanning the gap. The CDR3 sequence is 16 residues long. The CDR3 is CASSNRHIGSGYEQYF. The CDR3 DNA is TGTGCCAGCAGTAACCGCCACATCGGATCGGGCTACGAGCAGTACTTC.